This is a list of T cell receptor beta chains from one sample in a study of T cells in Graves' hyperthyroidism and ophthalmopathy. TCRdb re-derived calls from the multiplex PCR reads in MiXCR, one entry per CDR3 protein. The table includes hundreds of thousands of distinct CDR3 sequences, about 14% detected once. Sequencing was carried out using blood. These receptors were collected from a woman between 18 and 29 years old with Graves' hyperthyroidism. Both conserved end residues are part of each CDR3. The D gene is left open where the match is weak. The listing skips clone size in some rows; elsewhere it reads once, few, many or a size class.

D	J	size	V	DNA	CDR3
NA	TRBJ2-1	many	TRBV6-2/TRBV6-3	TGTGCCAGCGCCCTCGGAGGGAAAAGCTCCTACAATGAGCAGTTCTTC	CASALGGKSSYNEQFF
NA	TRBJ2-1	NA	TRBV2	TGTGCCAGCAGTGAACTCGGGGGCCGTGCTGACAATGAGCAGTTCTTC	CASSELGGRADNEQFF
NA	TRBJ2-7	many	TRBV27	TGTGCCAGCAGTCCTGCGACAGGTTTCTCCTACGAGCAGTACTTC	CASSPATGFSYEQYF
NA	TRBJ2-1	once	TRBV7-3	TGTGCCAGCAGCTTAGAAGGAACAGGGCTTTCTGAGCAGTTCTTC	CASSLEGTGLSEQFF
NA	TRBJ2-3	NA	TRBV20-1	TGCAGTGCTAGAGCGCAGGGGCATACGCAGTATTTT	CSARAQGHTQYF
TRBD1	TRBJ1-1	many	TRBV6-1	TGTGCCAGCTCCAGGACAGGCTGGGGCACTGAAGCTTTCTTT	CASSRTGWGTEAFF
NA	TRBJ2-2	many	TRBV28	TGTGCCAGCAGTTTGAGCCCACCACTAAACACCGGGGAGCTGTTTTTT	CASSLSPPLNTGELFF
TRBD1	TRBJ2-7	many	TRBV20-1	TGCAGTGCCCAAAGACAGGGTAACTACGAGCAGTACTTC	CSAQRQGNYEQYF
TRBD1	TRBJ1-1	NA	TRBV20-1	TGCAGTGCTAGCTCTGGAGGGGGCTACACTGAAGCTTTCTTT	CSASSGGGYTEAFF
TRBD2	TRBJ2-7	few	TRBV20-1	TGCAGTGCTAGAGCCCCCGGACTAGGTGGCGGCTACGAGCAGTACTTC	CSARAPGLGGGYEQYF
TRBD2	TRBJ2-3	NA	TRBV24-1	TGTGCCACCAGTGATTTGGGGACTAGCGGATTCAGCACAGATACGCAGTATTTT	CATSDLGTSGFSTDTQYF
TRBD2	TRBJ2-1	many	TRBV18	TGTGCCAGCTCACCACCCGGGACTAGCGAGAGGATTTTCAATGAGCAGTTCTTC	CASSPPGTSERIFNEQFF
NA	TRBJ2-5	many	TRBV20-1	TGCAGTGCTAGAGATGCACTCACCCAAGAGACCCAGTACTTC	CSARDALTQETQYF
NA	TRBJ1-4	many	TRBV30	TGTGCCTGGAGAAATGAAAAACTGTTTTTT	CAWRNEKLFF
TRBD2	TRBJ2-1	many	TRBV7-9	TGTGCCAGCCGACCTTCGGGCACTAGCGGGAGTCGGGATGAGCAGTTCTTC	CASRPSGTSGSRDEQFF
TRBD2	TRBJ2-1	many	TRBV12-3/TRBV12-4	TGTGCCAGCAGATTAAGACTAGCGGGAGTCTCAAACAATGAGCAGTTCTTC	CASRLRLAGVSNNEQFF
TRBD2	TRBJ2-2	many	TRBV11-3	TGTGCCAGCAGCTTGAGCGGGATGAACACCGGGGAGCTGTTTTTT	CASSLSGMNTGELFF
TRBD1	TRBJ2-7	many	TRBV11-3	TGTGCCAGCAGCCTTAGAGGGGACAGGTGGAGCTCCTACGAGCAGTACTTC	CASSLRGDRWSSYEQYF
TRBD2	TRBJ2-1	NA	TRBV24-1	TGTGCCACCAGTGATTGGACTAGCGGGGCGTACGATGAGCAGTTCTTC	CATSDWTSGAYDEQFF
TRBD1	TRBJ1-6	many	TRBV6-1	TGTGCCAGCAGTGCGGTCGACCGGGACAGAGTTCAAAATTCACCCCTCCACTTT	CASSAVDRDRVQNSPLHF
NA	TRBJ1-2	few	TRBV9	TGTGCCAGCAGCCGCGGCGACAATCTTATTGCCGGCTACACCTTC	CASSRGDNLIAGYTF
TRBD1	TRBJ2-2	many	TRBV24-1	TGTGCCACCAGTGAACCAGGGGGACAGGGGATCGGGGAGCTGTTTTTT	CATSEPGGQGIGELFF
NA	TRBJ2-7	NA	TRBV6-1	TGTGCCAGCAGTGAAGCGACGGAGGTTTCTGGCGAGCAGTACTTC	CASSEATEVSGEQYF
NA	TRBJ2-4	NA	TRBV4-1	TGCGCCAGCAGCCAAGGTCCCTCCGCCCCGGGTGGCAAAAACATTCAGTACTTC	CASSQGPSAPGGKNIQYF
TRBD2	TRBJ2-3	few	TRBV7-2	TGTGCCAGCAGCCGGACGCTAGCGGGAGGGCCTGGGGGCACAGATACGCAGTATTTT	CASSRTLAGGPGGTDTQYF
TRBD2	TRBJ2-1	few	TRBV27	TGTGCCAGCAGCTGGGGGGCTAGCGGGAACGGTGAGCAGTTCTTC	CASSWGASGNGEQFF
TRBD1	TRBJ1-5	NA	TRBV6-1	TGTGCCAGCAGTAGTCAGGGGGTCAGGCAGCCCCAGCATTTT	CASSSQGVRQPQHF
NA	TRBJ1-2	many	TRBV3-1	TGTGCCAGCAGCCAAGTGGGAGGGGCCGTCTATGGCTACACCTTC	CASSQVGGAVYGYTF
TRBD1	TRBJ2-7	many	TRBV7-9	TGTGCCAGCAGCCCTCGAGGGGGCAGGGCCTACGAGCAGTACTTC	CASSPRGGRAYEQYF
TRBD1	TRBJ1-6	NA	TRBV7-9	TGTGCCAGCAGCTTAGAGACAGGGGGCTTCAATTCACCCCTCCACTTT	CASSLETGGFNSPLHF
TRBD1	TRBJ2-3	many	TRBV11-2	TGTGCCAGCAGTTCCTCCCACAGGGGAAGCACAGATACGCAGTATTTT	CASSSSHRGSTDTQYF
NA	TRBJ2-5	NA	TRBV6-1	TGTGCCAGCAGGCCCGGACAGCGTGAACAAGAGACCCAGTACTTC	CASRPGQREQETQYF
NA	TRBJ1-6	few	TRBV9	TGTGCCAGCAGCGTGATGACAGGAGCTAATTCACCCCTCCACTTT	CASSVMTGANSPLHF
NA	TRBJ1-2	NA	TRBV6-2/TRBV6-3	TGTGCCAGCAGTTACCCACAGAAGAGGCTAGGTGGCTACACCTTC	CASSYPQKRLGGYTF
TRBD1	TRBJ2-7	many	TRBV7-9	TGTGCCAGCAGCTTAGCCGGGACAGGGAACGAGCAGTACTTC	CASSLAGTGNEQYF
TRBD1	TRBJ2-7	few	TRBV11-1	TGTGCCAGCAGCTTTTTCGGGACAGGGGGCGCCGAGCAGTACTTC	CASSFFGTGGAEQYF
TRBD1	TRBJ2-1	few	TRBV6-1	TGTGCCAGCAGTGAGTGGACAGGGGGATGGACAGATGGGAATGAGCAGTTCTTC	CASSEWTGGWTDGNEQFF
NA	TRBJ2-2	NA	TRBV3-1	TGTGCCAGCAGCCCCCCCCCCTCAGGGAGATCGACCGGGGAGCTGTTTTTT	CASSPPPSGRSTGELFF
NA	TRBJ1-6	few	TRBV11-2	TGTGCCAGCAGCTTAGATCCAGGACGGAATTCACCCCTCCACTTT	CASSLDPGRNSPLHF
TRBD2	TRBJ2-3	few	TRBV12-3/TRBV12-4	TGTGCCAGCAGTCTAAGAGCGGGAGCCAAAGATACGCAGTATTTT	CASSLRAGAKDTQYF
NA	TRBJ1-1	many	TRBV30	TGTGCCTGGAGAGCAGGCCACACTGAAGCTTTCTTT	CAWRAGHTEAFF
TRBD2	TRBJ2-7	many	TRBV5-8	TGTGCCAGCAGTCCGGGACTAGGCACCTACGAGCAGTACTTC	CASSPGLGTYEQYF
NA	TRBJ1-1	few	TRBV29-1	TGCAGCGTTATGGCCGGGGGGGCTGAAGCTTTCTTT	CSVMAGGAEAFF
TRBD1	TRBJ1-1	many	TRBV10-3	TGTGCCAGCGCTACAGGGGTAGGGTACACTGAAGCTTTCTTT	CASATGVGYTEAFF
NA	TRBJ2-7	NA	TRBV6-2/TRBV6-3	TGTGCCAGCAGCCTGATATATTCCCCCTACGACGAGCAGTACTTC	CASSLIYSPYDEQYF
TRBD1	TRBJ2-1	NA	TRBV7-9	TGTGCCAGCAGCTTCCGACAGGGGAATCATTACGAGCAGTTCTTC	CASSFRQGNHYEQFF
TRBD2	TRBJ2-7	many	TRBV5-1	TGCGCCAGCAGCTTGGAGGGTGCACTAGCGGGAGAAGGCGACGAGCAGTACTTC	CASSLEGALAGEGDEQYF
NA	TRBJ2-7	NA	TRBV20-1	TGCAGTGCTAGAGGCGCCCTGAGGTACGAGCAGTACTTC	CSARGALRYEQYF
NA	TRBJ1-1	few	TRBV6-1	TGTGCCAGCAGAGTTGACAACACTGAAGCTTTCTTT	CASRVDNTEAFF
NA	TRBJ1-2	few	TRBV19	TGTGCCAGTAGTATAGACCCCCAGTTCGCGGACGCCTATGGCTACACCTTC	CASSIDPQFADAYGYTF
NA	TRBJ1-1	many	TRBV6-1	TGTGCCAGCAGGTGGGAGACTGAAGCTTTCTTT	CASRWETEAFF
NA	TRBJ1-4	many	TRBV11-2	TGTGCCAGCAGCTTTCGAGGGCAGGAAAGTTTAGGAGGACTGTTTTTT	CASSFRGQESLGGLFF
TRBD1	TRBJ2-7	many	TRBV13	TGTGCCAGCAGCGTAGGACAGGGGAGCGGCGAGCAGTACTTC	CASSVGQGSGEQYF